Below, 22 T cell receptor beta chains from the same sample are listed, as sequenced in a study of identical twins. TCRdb ran MiXCR on the 5' RACE reads and lists one entry per CDR3 protein. The sample carries more than 650,000 distinct CDR3 sequences, 6% to 6.5% recorded once. Sequencing was done on a sample of naive T cells sorted from blood. The receptor source for this set is a man aged 18 to 35 in good health.

The sample holds a few counts of this clonotype. J is TRBJ2-1 and V is TRBV15; TRBD2 agrees at 12 bases. CDR3 length: 17 residues. Germline-derived CDR1 and CDR2 are LNHNV and YYDKDF (reference sequence). Trimming removed 3 bases from V and 3 bases from J; junction bases left unmatched: 6. The CDR3 bases are TGTGCCACCAGCAGGCTTACTAGCGGGAGGAACTACAATGAGCAGTTCTTC. It specifies CATSRLTSGRNYNEQFF.

This clonotype was seen ten or more times. The chain couples TRBV11-2 to TRBJ2-5; 8 nucleotides align to TRBD2. The length of the CDR3 is 14 residues. The germline V gene encodes CDR1 SGHAT and CDR2 FQNNGV. V shed 6 bases, J shed 7 bases, and the junction held 10 bases outside the gene matches. CDR3 sequence reads: CASRRGDVFGTQYF. CDR3 coding DNA: TGTGCCAGCAGGCGGGGGGACGTATTTGGGACCCAGTACTTC.

This clonotype has a count of ten or more. CDR3 protein: CSVDGVRFQETQYF. CDR3 bases: TGCAGCGTTGACGGGGTCCGATTCCAAGAGACCCAGTACTTC. The rearrangement links TRBV29-1 to TRBJ2-5; D is possibly TRBD2 (5 bases). CDR1 is SQVTM, CDR2 ANQGSEA, per germline. The V gene lost 3 bases and the J gene lost 1 base, with 12 bases spanning the gap. This CDR3 is 14 amino acids long.

This clonotype was counted ten times or more. The chain carries TRBV10-3 and TRBJ2-5; TRBD2 agrees at 9 bases. The CDR3 consists of 14 residues. CDR1 is ENHRY and CDR2 is SYGVKD in the germline V gene. After removal of 10 bases from V and 2 bases from J, the junction contained 8 bases not matched to a gene. CDR3 amino acids: CATIAGVGQETQYF. CDR3 DNA: TGTGCCACCATAGCGGGAGTTGGGCAAGAGACCCAGTACTTC.

The CDR3 sequence: CATSRDANRASPETQYF. Written as DNA, the CDR3 is TGTGCCACCAGCAGAGATGCTAACAGGGCCTCCCCGGAGACCCAGTACTTC. This chain uses TRBV15 with TRBJ2-5; tentatively, D is TRBD1 (6 bases). Germline values: CDR1 LNHNV, CDR2 YYDKDF (reference sequence). This CDR3 is built from 17 residues. Trimming removed 0 bases from V and 5 bases from J, with 19 bases in between.

The V gene is TRBV28, the J gene TRBJ2-1, with TRBD2 matching over 8 bases. Looked up from germline, CDR1 is MDHEN and CDR2 is SYDVKM. The CDR3 runs to 15 residues. V was clipped by 6 bases and J by 3 bases; unmatched bases: 7. This chain's CDR3 is CASSPRGGIYNEQFF. As DNA, the CDR3 is TGTGCCAGCAGCCCCCGGGGGGGAATCTACAATGAGCAGTTCTTC.

The chain uses TRBV29-1 and TRBJ2-3; the D is unclear. V was trimmed by 2 bases and J by 12 bases, leaving 12 bases between them. The CDR3 length is 11 residues. Germline CDR1 is SQVTM and CDR2 is ANQGSEA. Here the CDR3 reads CSVENRDKQYF. The CDR3 coding sequence is TGCAGCGTTGAAAATAGGGATAAACAGTATTTT.

This clonotype was seen ten or more times. V usage is TRBV7-8 and J usage is TRBJ1-5, with D tentatively TRBD1 (5 bases). The CDR3 length is 15 residues. CDR1 is SGHVS, CDR2 FQNEAQ, per germline. V shed 2 bases and J shed 5 bases, with 13 bases lying between them. The CDR3 reads CASSLLQGLHQPQHF. The CDR3 nucleotides read TGTGCCAGCAGCTTACTGCAGGGTTTACATCAGCCCCAGCATTTT.

This clonotype was counted many times. The J gene is TRBJ2-3, the V gene TRBV7-2; 8 bases match TRBD1. CDR3 size: 15 residues. The germline V gene has CDR1 SGHTA and CDR2 FQGNSA. J was trimmed by 4 bases and V by 3 bases; bases with no gene match: 6. DNA for the CDR3: TGTGCCAGCAGCTTGGGACAGGCACTCCCAGATACGCAGTATTTT. Amino acids: CASSLGQALPDTQYF.

This clonotype was seen at least ten times. V gene TRBV7-9 combines with J gene TRBJ2-3; possible D gene TRBD2, 6 bases. This CDR3 comprises 16 residues. The V and J ends lost 6 bases and 0 bases respectively, with 16 bases between them. Germline values: CDR1 SEHNR, CDR2 FQNEAQ (reference sequence). In DNA, the CDR3 is TGTGCCAGCAGTTATACGTTGGGGAGGAGCACAGATACGCAGTATTTT. Translating it yields CASSYTLGRSTDTQYF.

At least ten counts were recorded for this clonotype. The chain is built from TRBV20-1 and TRBJ2-1; 12 bases match TRBD2. This CDR3 contains 15 residues. V lost 3 bases to trimming and J lost 6 bases; unmatched junction nucleotides: 6. Germline loops: CDR1 DFQATT, CDR2 SNEGSKA (reference sequence). CDR3 sequence (DNA): TGCAGTGCTAGGGCTAGCGGGAGGGTGGGCAATGAGCAGTTCTTC. It yields the protein CSARASGRVGNEQFF.

This clonotype came up many times. The rearrangement links TRBV20-1 to TRBJ1-2; D uncertain. V lost 6 bases, J lost 2 bases, and 10 bases lay in between. Germline V gives CDR1 DFQATT, CDR2 SNEGSKA (reference sequence). The CDR3 covers 12 residues. The CDR3: CSAPRRNYGYTF. The DNA for the CDR3 is TGCAGTGCCCCTCGTCGGAACTATGGCTACACCTTC.

The J gene is TRBJ2-1, the V gene TRBV11-2, with 9 bases aligning to TRBD1. Trimming at V came to 3 bases and at J to 13 bases, leaving 7 bases not matched to a gene. The CDR3 spans 13 residues. Germline assignment: CDR1 SGHAT and CDR2 FQNNGV. The CDR3 reads CASSFGWGQGQFF. CDR3 in DNA: TGTGCCAGCAGCTTCGGCTGGGGACAGGGCCAGTTCTTC.

This clonotype was observed at least ten times. This sequence joins TRBV6-1 and TRBJ2-7, with D tentatively TRBD2 (5 bases). Trimming removed 8 bases at V and 11 bases at J, with 25 bases between. Germline V gene data show CDR1 as MNHNS and CDR2 as SASEGT. The CDR3 runs to 14 residues. CDR3 sequence: CASHRIMEAGRKYF. CDR3 bases: TGTGCCAGCCATCGAATCATGGAGGCCGGACGCAAGTACTTC.

This clonotype was observed many times. V is TRBV29-1 and J is TRBJ2-1, with D possibly matching TRBD1 (5 bases). Trimming removed 1 base at V and 4 bases at J, with 8 bases between. Per the germline V gene, CDR1 is SQVTM and CDR2 is ANQGSEA. The CDR3 runs 13 residues. The CDR3 DNA reads TGCAGCGTTGAAGGCAGGGTGTACAATGAGCAGTTCTTC. Its translation: CSVEGRVYNEQFF.

There are a few counts of this clonotype. V is TRBV5-1 and J is TRBJ2-2, with D possibly matching TRBD2 (5 bases). V shed 0 bases and J shed 0 bases, with 12 bases lying between them. The CDR3 has 17 residues. The germline CDR1 and CDR2 sequences are SGHRS and YFSETQ. The CDR3 spells CASSLDGIGANTGELFF. The DNA for the CDR3 is TGCGCCAGCAGCTTGGATGGTATCGGGGCGAACACCGGGGAGCTGTTTTTT.

This clonotype was observed many times. The chain has TRBV4-3 and TRBJ2-1; possibly TRBD1 for D (6 bases). Trimming took 8 bases from V and 10 from J, leaving 18 bases between them. CDR3 length equals 13 residues. Germline values: CDR1 LGHNA, CDR2 YSLEER. The CDR3 nucleotides read TGCGCCAGCTCTCAGAGGGGGTTTGGGGAGCAGTTCTTC. This encodes CASSQRGFGEQFF.

The sample holds many counts of this clonotype. In DNA, the CDR3 is TGTGCCAGCAGCTCGGTGGTCGGCGGGAGCAGGTTCTTC. Its translation: CASSSVVGGSRFF. J is TRBJ2-1 and V is TRBV7-8; 7 nucleotides line up with TRBD2. CDR3 size: 13 residues. In germline, CDR1 is SGHVS, CDR2 FQNEAQ. The V gene end was trimmed by 4 bases and the J gene end by 15 bases; junction bases not matched to a gene: 12.

In its sample, this clonotype was seen many times. The gene calls are TRBV6-1 and TRBJ2-3, with D tentatively TRBD1 (6 bases). V was trimmed by 6 bases and J by 0 bases, leaving 10 bases between them. This CDR3 has 14 amino acids. Germline assignment: CDR1 MNHNS and CDR2 SASEGT. The CDR3 reads CASRRTASTDTQYF. The CDR3 DNA reads as TGTGCCAGCAGAAGGACAGCAAGCACAGATACGCAGTATTTT.

Only a few counts were recorded for this clonotype. The chain has TRBV5-1 and TRBJ2-5; weak D call: TRBD2 (6 bases). The CDR3 is 15 amino acids. Germline V gene data show CDR1 as SGHRS and CDR2 as YFSETQ. V was trimmed by 0 bases and J by 4 bases, leaving 13 bases between them. CDR3 loop: CASSLATTRGETQYF. In DNA, the CDR3 is TGCGCCAGCAGCTTGGCGACGACGCGGGGAGAGACCCAGTACTTC. The full variable domain, in which reference TRBV5-1 and TRBJ2-5 provide the parts outside the CDR3, is KAGVTQTPRYLIKTRGQQVTLSCSPISGHRSVSWYQQTPGQGLQFLFEYFSETQRNKGNFPGRFSGRQFSNSRSEMNVSTLELGDSALYLCASSLATTRGETQYFGPGTRLLVL.

In its sample, this clonotype was seen many times. The chain is built from TRBV20-1 and TRBJ1-1; D call uncertain. Trimming left V 0 bases short and J 6 bases short, with 8 bases between. This CDR3 contains 12 residues. The germline gives CDR1 DFQATT, CDR2 SNEGSKA (reference sequence). In DNA, the CDR3 is TGCAGTGCTAGAGATGGGCGGCCTGAAGCTTTCTTT. Its translation is CSARDGRPEAFF.

This clonotype came up many times. The chain links TRBV12-3 or TRBV12-4 to TRBJ2-3, with TRBD2 matching 8 bases. The CDR3 runs to 15 residues. The V gene end was trimmed by 5 bases and the J gene end by 4 bases; junction bases not matched to a gene: 8. The CDR3 here is CASSNRAGLADTQYF. DNA of the CDR3: TGTGCCAGCAGTAATAGAGCGGGACTAGCAGATACGCAGTATTTT.